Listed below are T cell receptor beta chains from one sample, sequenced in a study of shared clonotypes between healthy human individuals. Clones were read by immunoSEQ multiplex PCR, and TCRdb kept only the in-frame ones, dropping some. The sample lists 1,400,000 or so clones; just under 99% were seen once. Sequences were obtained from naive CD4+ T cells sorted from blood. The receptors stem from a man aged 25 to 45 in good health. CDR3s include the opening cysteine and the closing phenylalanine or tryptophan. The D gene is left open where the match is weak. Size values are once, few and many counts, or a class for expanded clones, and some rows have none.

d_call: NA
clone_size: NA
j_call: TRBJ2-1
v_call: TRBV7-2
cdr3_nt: TGTGCCAGCAGCTTAACCCGGTACAATGAGCAGTTCTTC
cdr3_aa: CASSLTRYNEQFF

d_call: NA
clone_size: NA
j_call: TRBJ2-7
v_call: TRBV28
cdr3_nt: TGTGCCAGCAGTGCGACAGAAAGCCACTCCTACGAGCAGTACTTC
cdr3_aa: CASSATESHSYEQYF

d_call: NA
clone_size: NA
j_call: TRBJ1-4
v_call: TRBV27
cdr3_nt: TGTGCCAGCAGTAATCAGGGGCTCCGTAATGAAAAACTGTTTTTT
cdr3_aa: CASSNQGLRNEKLFF

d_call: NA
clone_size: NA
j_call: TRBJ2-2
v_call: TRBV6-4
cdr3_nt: TGTGCCAGCAGTGTATCGACAGTGAACACCGGGGAGCTGTTTTTT
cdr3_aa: CASSVSTVNTGELFF

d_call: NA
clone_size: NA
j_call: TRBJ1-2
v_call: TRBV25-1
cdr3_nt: TGTGCCAGCAGTGACGTCGGAGGGTCAAGAAGCTACACCTTC
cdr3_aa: CASSDVGGSRSYTF

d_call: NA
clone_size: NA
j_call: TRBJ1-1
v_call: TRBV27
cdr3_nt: TGTGCCAGCAGCAGGGAGGGTAACACTGAAGCTTTCTTT
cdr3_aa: CASSREGNTEAFF

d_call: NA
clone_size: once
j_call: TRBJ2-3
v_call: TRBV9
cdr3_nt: TGTGCCAGCAGCGTAGGATGGAACAGGGTCGGAGTTACGCAGTATTTT
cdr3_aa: CASSVGWNRVGVTQYF

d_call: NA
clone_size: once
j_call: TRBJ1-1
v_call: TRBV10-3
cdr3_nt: TGTGCCATCAGTGTGGGAGTGAACACTGAAGCTTTCTTT
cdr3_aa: CAISVGVNTEAFF

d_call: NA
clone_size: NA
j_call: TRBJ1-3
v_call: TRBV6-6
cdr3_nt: TGTGCCAGCATAGGGGTCGGAAACACCATATATTTT
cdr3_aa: CASIGVGNTIYF

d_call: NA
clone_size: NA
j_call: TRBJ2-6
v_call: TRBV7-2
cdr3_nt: TGTGCCAGCAGCCTGGAACAGGCGCCCTCTGGGGCCAACGTCCTGACTTTC
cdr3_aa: CASSLEQAPSGANVLTF

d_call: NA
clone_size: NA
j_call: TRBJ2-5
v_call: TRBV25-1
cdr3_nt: TGTGCCAGCAGTGACCCGGGACGGACCCAAGAGACCCAGTACTTC
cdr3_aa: CASSDPGRTQETQYF

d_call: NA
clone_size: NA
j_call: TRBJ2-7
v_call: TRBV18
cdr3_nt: TGTGCCAGCTCACCTACCTACGAGCAGTACTTC
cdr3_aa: CASSPTYEQYF

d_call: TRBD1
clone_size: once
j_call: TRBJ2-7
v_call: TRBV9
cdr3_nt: TGTGCCAGCAGCGTAGCTGCGGCAGGGGGCTTCGAGCAGTACTTC
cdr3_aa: CASSVAAAGGFEQYF

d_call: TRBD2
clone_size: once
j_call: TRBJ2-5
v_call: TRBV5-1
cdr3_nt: TGCGCCAGCAGCCCGGGACTAGCGGGGGAGACCCAGTACTTC
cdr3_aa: CASSPGLAGETQYF

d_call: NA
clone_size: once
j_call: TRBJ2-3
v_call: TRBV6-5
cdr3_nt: TGTGCCAGCAGTCCCCCGGTGGGTACGCAGTATTTT
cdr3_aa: CASSPPVGTQYF

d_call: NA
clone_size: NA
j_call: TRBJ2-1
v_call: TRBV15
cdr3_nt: TGTGCCACCAGCAGAGGTCCATACAATGAGCAGTTCTTC
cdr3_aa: CATSRGPYNEQFF

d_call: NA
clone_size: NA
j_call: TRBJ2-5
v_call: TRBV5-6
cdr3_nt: TGTGCCAGCAGCTTGTGGGCAGCTCAAGAGACCCAGTACTTC
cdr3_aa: CASSLWAAQETQYF

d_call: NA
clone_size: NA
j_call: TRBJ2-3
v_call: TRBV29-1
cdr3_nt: TGCAGCGACCAACTTCCTGGGACTTCTAGCACAGATACGCAGTATTTT
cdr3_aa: CSDQLPGTSSTDTQYF

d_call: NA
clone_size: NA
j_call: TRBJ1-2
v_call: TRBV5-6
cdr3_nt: TGTGCCAGCAGCTTTGTAACAGGCTTACTCTATGGCTACACCTTC
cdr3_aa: CASSFVTGLLYGYTF

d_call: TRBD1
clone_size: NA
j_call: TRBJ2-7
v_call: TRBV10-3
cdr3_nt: TGTGCCATCAGGGCGGGCGGACAGGGCTCCTACGAGCAGTACTTC
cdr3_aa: CAIRAGGQGSYEQYF